Below, 29 T cell receptor beta chains from the same sample are listed, as sequenced in a study of identical twins. One entry per CDR3 protein results from TCRdb running MiXCR on the 5' RACE reads. This sample has around 370,000 distinct CDR3 sequences; roughly 9% occur once, and the top ten carry approximately 9.3%. The sample comprised naive T cells sorted from blood. These receptors all stem from a woman aged 50 to 65 in good health.

This chain uses TRBV6-5 with TRBJ2-2, with TRBD2 matching over 7 bases. Germline V gene data show CDR1 as MNHEY and CDR2 as SVGAGI. The CDR3 runs 14 residues. Trimming removed 6 bases from V and 7 bases from J; junction bases left unmatched: 8. Here the CDR3 DNA reads TGTGCCAGCAGCCGGACTAGTCGGGTCGGGGAGCTGTTTTTT. Translated, it gives CASSRTSRVGELFF.

There are a few counts of this clonotype. V and J are TRBV5-5 and TRBJ2-3; 9 bases are shared with TRBD2. With 5 bases clipped from V and 4 bases from J, the junction kept 11 bases outside the gene matches. Germline assignment: CDR1 SGHKS and CDR2 YYEKEE (reference sequence). The CDR3 extends over 16 amino acids. The CDR3 reads CASSGAAGGPADTQYF. The CDR3 bases are TGTGCCAGCAGTGGGGCGGCGGGAGGGCCCGCAGATACGCAGTATTTT.

The CDR3 DNA is TGTGCCAGCAGGGGGGTCTCCTACGAGCAGTACTTC. Protein: CASRGVSYEQYF. The chain couples TRBV12-3 or TRBV12-4 to TRBJ2-7; D may correspond to TRBD1 or TRBD2 (5 bases each). CDR3 length equals 12 residues. The V end was cut by 6 bases, the J end by 0 bases, with 6 bases between.

This clonotype has more than one count but fewer than ten. The rearrangement joins TRBV6-6 to TRBJ2-1, with D unclear. Germline CDR1 is MNHNY and CDR2 is SVGAGI (reference sequence). V lost 5 bases and J 5 bases, leaving 7 bases between the germline ends. The CDR3 consists of 12 residues. CDR3 loop: CASSNQNNEQFF. CDR3 DNA sequence: TGTGCCAGCAGTAACCAGAACAATGAGCAGTTCTTC.

This clonotype has only a few counts. The chain joins TRBV29-1 to TRBJ2-7; D is uncertain. V lost 6 bases to trimming and J lost 1 base, with 10 bases between them. In germline, CDR1 is SQVTM, CDR2 ANQGSEA. This CDR3 is built from 12 residues. CDR3 in amino acids: CSVGRGSYEQYF. The CDR3 region has the DNA TGCAGCGTCGGCCGCGGATCCTACGAGCAGTACTTC.

In this sample, this clonotype turned up a few times. This chain links TRBV9 with TRBJ2-1; 9 bases line up with TRBD2. Looked up from germline, CDR1 is SGDLS and CDR2 is YYNGEE. There are 16 residues in the CDR3. V shed 4 bases and J 7 bases; nucleotides not matched to a gene: 12. The CDR3 spells CASSTRSGTSLNEQFF. CDR3 bases: TGTGCCAGCAGCACACGGAGCGGGACTAGCCTTAATGAGCAGTTCTTC.

The J gene is TRBJ2-1, the V gene TRBV11-2; D may correspond to TRBD1 or TRBD2 (6 bases each). The V gene's germline CDR1 is SGHAT and CDR2 FQNNGV. This CDR3 is built from 14 residues. The V end was cut by 5 bases, the J end by 4 bases, with 12 bases between. In DNA form, the CDR3 reads TGTGCCAGCAGCCCAGGGGAGGCTTACAATGAGCAGTTCTTC. Protein: CASSPGEAYNEQFF.

The chain uses TRBV5-1 and TRBJ2-1, with D perhaps TRBD1 or TRBD2 (5 bases each). Trimming removed 3 bases at V and 4 bases at J, with 20 bases between. CDR1 SGHRS and CDR2 YFSETQ come from the germline V gene. The CDR3 has 17 amino acids. CDR3 in amino acids: CASSSETGRWLYNEQFF. Written as DNA, the CDR3 is TGCGCCAGCAGCTCCGAAACGGGACGGTGGTTATACAATGAGCAGTTCTTC. Full variable domain (rest looked up from reference TRBV5-1 and TRBJ2-1): KAGVTQTPRYLIKTRGQQVTLSCSPISGHRSVSWYQQTPGQGLQFLFEYFSETQRNKGNFPGRFSGRQFSNSRSEMNVSTLELGDSALYLCASSSETGRWLYNEQFFGPGTRLTVL.

In this sample, this clonotype turned up a few times. The chain has TRBV5-1 and TRBJ2-1; 10 bases map to TRBD2. Per germline, CDR1 SGHRS and CDR2 YFSETQ. This CDR3 region has 18 residues. The trim removed 4 bases at V and 2 bases at J, leaving 12 bases unmatched. The CDR3 region has the DNA TGCGCCAGCAGCCCGGAGGGGCTAGCGGGAGTTGCCTACAATGAGCAGTTCTTC. Its protein product is CASSPEGLAGVAYNEQFF. The full variable domain, its missing parts supplied by reference TRBV5-1 and TRBJ2-1, is KAGVTQTPRYLIKTRGQQVTLSCSPISGHRSVSWYQQTPGQGLQFLFEYFSETQRNKGNFPGRFSGRQFSNSRSEMNVSTLELGDSALYLCASSPEGLAGVAYNEQFFGPGTRLTVL.

V gene TRBV20-1 combines with J gene TRBJ2-1, with 7 bases fitting TRBD2. Germline CDR1 DFQATT, CDR2 SNEGSKA (reference sequence). CDR3 length: 15 residues. V lost 6 bases, J lost 0 bases, and 8 bases stayed unmatched. The CDR3 nucleotides read TGCAGTGCCCCACCGCGGGGGTCCTCCTACAATGAGCAGTTCTTC. This gives the protein CSAPPRGSSYNEQFF.

The chain joins TRBV29-1 to TRBJ2-3, with D possibly matching TRBD2 (5 bases). The germline V and J ends were trimmed by 2 bases and 5 bases, with 17 bases remaining between them. From germline, CDR1 is SQVTM and CDR2 ANQGSEA. The CDR3 totals 15 residues. CDR3 DNA: TGCAGCGTTGAAAGGGTAGCCGGAAGCGGAGATACGCAGTATTTT. Translating gives CSVERVAGSGDTQYF.

This clonotype was counted only a few times. The chain joins TRBV7-8 to TRBJ1-2, with 8 bases that match TRBD1. From germline, CDR1 is SGHVS and CDR2 FQNEAQ. The CDR3 extends over 14 amino acids. With V trimmed by 2 bases and J by 3 bases, 2 bases remained unmatched. In DNA, the CDR3 is TGTGCCAGCAGCTTAATGGGACAGGACTATGGCTACACCTTC. This translates into CASSLMGQDYGYTF.

This chain uses TRBV9 with TRBJ2-3; 9 bases are shared with TRBD2. The germline V gene encodes CDR1 SGDLS and CDR2 YYNGEE. The CDR3 totals 17 residues. V dropped 0 bases and J dropped 2; count of bases not matched to a gene: 7. The CDR3 DNA reads as TGTGCCAGCAGCGTAGTGACTAGCGGAACATCCACAGATACGCAGTATTTT. Translating gives CASSVVTSGTSTDTQYF.

The sample holds a few counts of this clonotype. V gene TRBV14 combines with J gene TRBJ2-7, with a tentative D call TRBD1 (5 bases). This CDR3 contains 8 residues. Germline V gene lookup returns CDR1 SGHDN and CDR2 FVKESK. The CDR3 DNA reads TGTGCCAGCAGTCCGGACAACGTC. This translates into CASSPDNV.

The table lists this clonotype with many counts. The V gene is TRBV5-1, the J gene TRBJ1-1; TRBD1 might be the D (6 bases). Germline CDR1 reads SGHRS; CDR2 reads YFSETQ. Trimming pared 4 bases from V and 5 bases from J, leaving 15 bases between. The CDR3 contains 14 residues. CDR3 nucleotides: TGCGCCAGCAGCAATGAACAGGGTTGGACTGAAGCTTTCTTT. This codes for CASSNEQGWTEAFF.

The rearrangement links TRBV6-5 to TRBJ2-5; maybe TRBD2 (6 bases). Germline CDR1 reads MNHEY; CDR2 reads SVGAGI. This CDR3 is 15 amino acids long. The V end lost 0 bases, the J end lost 7 bases, and 15 bases lay between the germline ends. The CDR3 is CASSYSTGVTSTQYF. DNA for the CDR3: TGTGCCAGCAGTTACTCGACGGGGGTCACGTCGACCCAGTACTTC.

The V call is TRBV5-1, the J call TRBJ2-2; 12 bases align to TRBD2. Germline CDR1 is SGHRS and CDR2 is YFSETQ. The CDR3 runs 19 residues. With V trimmed by 5 bases and J by 4 bases, 15 bases remained unmatched. The CDR3 here is CASRPPLTSGSLGTGELFF. The CDR3, as DNA: TGCGCCAGCAGGCCGCCTCTGACTAGCGGGAGTCTCGGCACCGGGGAGCTGTTTTTT. Full variable domain (outside the CDR3, taken from reference TRBV5-1 and TRBJ2-2): KAGVTQTPRYLIKTRGQQVTLSCSPISGHRSVSWYQQTPGQGLQFLFEYFSETQRNKGNFPGRFSGRQFSNSRSEMNVSTLELGDSALYLCASRPPLTSGSLGTGELFFGEGSRLTVL.

In this sample, this clonotype turned up many times. The CDR3 DNA is TGCGCCAGCAGCCCGGAGGACAGGGGGCTTGTCTATGGCTACACCTTC. Translated: CASSPEDRGLVYGYTF. The chain has TRBV5-1 and TRBJ1-2, with 11 nucleotides matching TRBD1. The germline V gene encodes CDR1 SGHRS and CDR2 YFSETQ. Germline trimming cut 4 bases from V and 4 bases from J; bases unmatched to any gene: 9. CDR3 size: 16 residues. Filled out from reference TRBV5-1 and TRBJ1-2, the complete variable domain reads KAGVTQTPRYLIKTRGQQVTLSCSPISGHRSVSWYQQTPGQGLQFLFEYFSETQRNKGNFPGRFSGRQFSNSRSEMNVSTLELGDSALYLCASSPEDRGLVYGYTFGSGTRLTVV.

This clonotype was detected only a few times. The V gene is TRBV3-1, the J gene TRBJ2-1, with 7 bases matching TRBD2. Per the germline V gene, CDR1 is LGHDT and CDR2 is YNNKEL (reference sequence). The CDR3 has 16 residues. CDR3 loop: CDRSTKGEGLGDEQFF. In nucleotides, the CDR3 is TGTGACCGGTCGACCAAAGGGGAGGGCCTAGGCGATGAGCAGTTCTTC.

V is TRBV7-9 and J is TRBJ2-1; the D is unclear. CDR1 is SEHNR, CDR2 FQNEAQ, per germline (reference sequence). Trimming stripped 5 bases from V and 0 bases from J, with 17 bases between. CDR3 length: 17 residues. The CDR3 coding sequence is TGTGCCAGCAGCCCCCCCACTATTCCCTTCTCCTACAATGAGCAGTTCTTC. This sequence encodes CASSPPTIPFSYNEQFF.

This clonotype occurred many times. The chain is built from TRBV20-1 and TRBJ2-7; D unresolved. The germline V and J ends were trimmed by 3 bases and 0 bases, with 9 bases remaining between them. The CDR3 covers 13 residues. Germline values: CDR1 DFQATT, CDR2 SNEGSKA (reference sequence). CDR3 nucleotide sequence: TGCAGTGCTAGTGGCAGGTTCTCCTACGAGCAGTACTTC. The encoded protein is CSASGRFSYEQYF.

This clonotype was seen a few times. The chain uses TRBV4-1 and TRBJ2-7, with D possibly being TRBD2 (6 bases). Trimming removed 2 bases at V and 10 bases at J, with 15 bases between. The CDR3 runs 13 residues. Per the germline V gene, CDR1 is MGHRA and CDR2 is YSYEKL. The CDR3 region is CASSQLGGLPQYV. DNA for the CDR3: TGCGCCAGCAGCCAACTTGGAGGGCTCCCACAGTACGTC.

This clonotype came up many times. The chain uses TRBV9 and TRBJ2-3, with D perhaps given as TRBD1 or TRBD2 (5 bases each). Germline loops: CDR1 SGDLS, CDR2 YYNGEE. The CDR3 sequence is 15 residues long. Trimming pared 4 bases from V and 4 bases from J, leaving 16 bases between. The DNA for the CDR3 is TGTGCCAGCAGCACCTCCGGGACCGTTGCAGATACGCAGTATTTT. It specifies CASSTSGTVADTQYF.

The V gene is TRBV19, the J gene TRBJ2-3; no clear D. Trimming removed 3 bases at V and 9 bases at J, with 7 bases between. The CDR3 is made up of 11 amino acids. Germline CDR1 reads LNHDA; CDR2 reads SQIVND (reference sequence). The CDR3 region is CASSMMGTQYF. The CDR3 DNA reads as TGTGCCAGTAGTATGATGGGCACGCAGTATTTT.

As concerns this clonotype: One base away lies a much larger clone, so this may be a sequencing read error. The chain carries TRBV5-1 and TRBJ2-7, with 8 positions matching TRBD1. CDR3 length: 15 residues. Germline assignment: CDR1 SGHRS and CDR2 YFSETQ. Germline trimming cut 4 bases from V and 6 bases from J; bases unmatched to any gene: 12. The CDR3 is CASSRRQGRTFEQYV. CDR3 nucleotides: TGCGCCAGCAGCCGACGACAGGGGAGAACCTTCGAGCAGTACGTC.

This clonotype was counted many times. The chain carries TRBV12-3 or TRBV12-4 and TRBJ1-5; a possible D gene is TRBD1 (5 bases). The CDR3 runs to 16 residues. V was cut by 0 bases and J by 6 bases, with 15 bases left in between. Here the CDR3 reads CASSLAAGQGSQPQHF. CDR3 sequence (DNA): TGTGCCAGCAGTTTAGCGGCAGGTCAGGGCTCTCAGCCCCAGCATTTT.

There are a few counts of this clonotype. The rearrangement links TRBV5-1 to TRBJ2-5; no firm D call. Germline V CDR1 and CDR2: SGHRS, YFSETQ. The CDR3 extends over 15 amino acids. Between the trimmed V and J ends, which lost 3 bases and 0 bases, there was a span of 12 bases. Written as DNA, the CDR3 is TGCGCCAGCAGCTCAATGACTGGGTACCAAGAGACCCAGTACTTC. Translation gives CASSSMTGYQETQYF. Combining the CDR3 with reference TRBV5-1 and TRBJ2-5 gives the whole variable domain KAGVTQTPRYLIKTRGQQVTLSCSPISGHRSVSWYQQTPGQGLQFLFEYFSETQRNKGNFPGRFSGRQFSNSRSEMNVSTLELGDSALYLCASSSMTGYQETQYFGPGTRLLVL.

This clonotype appeared a few times. The V gene is TRBV27, the J gene TRBJ2-7; 8 bases match TRBD1. This CDR3 is built from 15 residues. Losses at the gene ends were 4 bases for V and 6 bases for J; bases not matched to a gene: 11. Germline V gene lookup returns CDR1 MNHEY and CDR2 SMNVEV (reference sequence). The CDR3 bases are TGTGCCAGCAGTTCCCCAGGGGGCGCGATTGTCGAGCAGTACTTC. Encoded protein: CASSSPGGAIVEQYF.

Many counts were recorded for this clonotype. Its ends do not fully match the called genes, so a read error is possible. This chain joins TRBV20-1 and TRBJ2-5, with D tentatively TRBD1 or TRBD2 (5 bases each). The CDR3 extends over 14 amino acids. Germline CDR1 DFQATT, CDR2 SNEGSKA (reference sequence). The CDR3 DNA sequence: TGCAGTACTAGAGAGGGGAATCGTCAAGAGACCCAGTACTTC. This gives the protein CSTREGNRQETQYF.